This entry features one T cell receptor (beta chain) sequence. No antigen is known for it. This specimen belongs to a study of shared clonotypes between healthy human individuals. Study-level information: The plates for each donor numbered three CD4 naive, three CD4 memory, two CD8 naive and one CD8 memory.

Sequencing used immunoSEQ multiplex PCR; TCRdb keeps in-frame clones, though not all of them. The data contain 600,000 to 750,000 clones, just under 75% of them singletons. Overall study results and limits: Larger estimated richness was generally recorded for naive subsets relative to memory subsets. Rarefaction showed sorted-subset sequencing was incomplete despite large depth.

This CDR3 has 15 residues. With 0 bases removed from V and 1 base from J, the gap between germline ends came to 8 bases. Germline CDR1 is SGHRS and CDR2 is YFSETQ. The chain combines TRBV5-1 with TRBJ2-1; D uncertain. Sequencing was done on a sample of memory CD4+ T cells sorted from blood. Subset of the sample: CD45RA-negative fraction. The receptor's source is a woman aged 25 to 45 in good health. The CDR3 DNA follows: TGCGCCAGCAGCTTGGTGGCAGGATCCTACAATGAGCAGTTCTTC. This codes for CASSLVAGSYNEQFF.